This T cell receptor beta chain was sequenced during a study of response to subunit inactivated influenza vaccine. Each CDR3 protein gets one entry after TCRdb re-called the RT-PCR reads with MiXCR. The sample lists hundreds of thousands of distinct CDR3 sequences, less than 15% seen once, with roughly 7.6% in the top ten. Germline assignment: CDR1 DFQATT and CDR2 SNEGSKA (reference sequence). The CDR3 loop spans 14 amino acids. Trimming cost V 2 bases and J 1 base; bases outside gene matches: 2. The specimen comprised PBMCs from blood, sampled around 14 days before vaccination. The V and J genes are TRBV20-1 and TRBJ2-5; 9 positions agree with TRBD1. The receptor was derived from a man aged 50 or older who received an inactivated influenza vaccine. CDR3 loop: CSARTDRGQETQYF. In DNA, the CDR3 is TGCAGTGCTAGAACGGACAGGGGCCAAGAGACCCAGTACTTC.